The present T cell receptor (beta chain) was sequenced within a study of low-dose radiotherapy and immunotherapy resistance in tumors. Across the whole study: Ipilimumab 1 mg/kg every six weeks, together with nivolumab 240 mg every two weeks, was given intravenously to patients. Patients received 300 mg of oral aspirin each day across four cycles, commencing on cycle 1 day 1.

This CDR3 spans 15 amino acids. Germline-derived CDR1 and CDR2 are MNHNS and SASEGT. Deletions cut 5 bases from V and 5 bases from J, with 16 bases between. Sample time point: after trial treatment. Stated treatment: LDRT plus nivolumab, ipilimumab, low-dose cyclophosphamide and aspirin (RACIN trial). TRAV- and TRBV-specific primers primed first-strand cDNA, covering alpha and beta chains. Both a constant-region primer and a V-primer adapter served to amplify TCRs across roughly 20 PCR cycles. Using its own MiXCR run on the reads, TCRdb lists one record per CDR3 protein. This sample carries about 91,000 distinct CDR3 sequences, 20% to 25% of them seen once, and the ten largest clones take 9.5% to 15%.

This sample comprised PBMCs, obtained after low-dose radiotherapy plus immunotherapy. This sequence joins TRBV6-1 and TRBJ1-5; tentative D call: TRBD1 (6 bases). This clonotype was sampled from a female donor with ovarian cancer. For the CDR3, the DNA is TGTGCCAGCAGTCCTGGGACACGGAAGGATCAGCCCCAGCATTTT. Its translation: CASSPGTRKDQPQHF.